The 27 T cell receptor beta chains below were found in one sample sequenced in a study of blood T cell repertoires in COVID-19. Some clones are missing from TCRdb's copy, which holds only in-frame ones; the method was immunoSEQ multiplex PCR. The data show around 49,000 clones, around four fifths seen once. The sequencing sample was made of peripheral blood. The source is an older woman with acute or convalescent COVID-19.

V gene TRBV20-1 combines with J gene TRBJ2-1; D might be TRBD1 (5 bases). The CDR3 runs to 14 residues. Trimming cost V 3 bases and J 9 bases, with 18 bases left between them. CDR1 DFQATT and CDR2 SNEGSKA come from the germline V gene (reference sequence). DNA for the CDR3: TGCAGTGCTAGTCTCGGCCAGGGATTTGCTGAGCAGTTCTTC. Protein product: CSASLGQGFAEQFF.

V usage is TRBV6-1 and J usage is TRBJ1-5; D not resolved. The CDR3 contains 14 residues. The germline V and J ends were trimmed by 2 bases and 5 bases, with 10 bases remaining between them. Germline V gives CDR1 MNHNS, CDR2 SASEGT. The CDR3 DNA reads TGTGCCAGCAGTGAACACGGGTTCGATCAGCCCCAGCATTTT. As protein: CASSEHGFDQPQHF.

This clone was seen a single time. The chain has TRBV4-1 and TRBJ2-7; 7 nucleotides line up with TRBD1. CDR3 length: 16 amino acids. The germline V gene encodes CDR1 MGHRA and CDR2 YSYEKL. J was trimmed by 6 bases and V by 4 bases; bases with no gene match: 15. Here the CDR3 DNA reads TGCGCCAGCAGCCGGGAAGGGGGACAGAATGCTGGCGAGCAGTACTTC. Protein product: CASSREGGQNAGEQYF.

As DNA, the CDR3 is TGTGCCAGCAGCCCCGACGGAGCGGTAAGAGATACGCAGTATTTT. As protein: CASSPDGAVRDTQYF. V and J are TRBV5-5 and TRBJ2-3, with a tentative D call TRBD2 (5 bases). Germline V lookup: CDR1 SGHKS, CDR2 YYEKEE (reference sequence). CDR3 length: 15 residues. V was pared by 4 bases and J by 5 bases, with 17 bases between.

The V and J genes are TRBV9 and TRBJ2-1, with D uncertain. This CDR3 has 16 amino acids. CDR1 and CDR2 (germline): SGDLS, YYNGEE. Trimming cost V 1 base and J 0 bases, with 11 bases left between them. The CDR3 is CASSVRSQRSYNEQFF. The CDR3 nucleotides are TGTGCCAGCAGCGTACGTAGTCAACGCTCCTACAATGAGCAGTTCTTC.

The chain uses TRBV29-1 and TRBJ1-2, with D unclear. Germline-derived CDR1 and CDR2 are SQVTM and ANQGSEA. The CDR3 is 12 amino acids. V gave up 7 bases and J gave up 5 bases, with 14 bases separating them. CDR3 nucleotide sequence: TGCAGCGCCCTCCACCAGCGATATGGCTACACCTTC. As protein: CSALHQRYGYTF.

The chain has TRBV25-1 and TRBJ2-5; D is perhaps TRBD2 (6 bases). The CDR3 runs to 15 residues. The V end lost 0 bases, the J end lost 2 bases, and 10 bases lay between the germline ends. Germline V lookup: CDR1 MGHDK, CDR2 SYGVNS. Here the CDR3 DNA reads TGTGCCAGCAGTGAATACCGGACTACGCAAGAGACCCAGTACTTC. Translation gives CASSEYRTTQETQYF.

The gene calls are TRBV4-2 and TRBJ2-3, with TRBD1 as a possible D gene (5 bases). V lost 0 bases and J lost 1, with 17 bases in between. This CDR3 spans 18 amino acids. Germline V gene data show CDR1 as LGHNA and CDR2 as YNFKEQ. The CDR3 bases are TGTGCCAGCAGCCAAGATTCAAGGGGTGGGATTCGCACAGATACGCAGTATTTT. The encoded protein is CASSQDSRGGIRTDTQYF.

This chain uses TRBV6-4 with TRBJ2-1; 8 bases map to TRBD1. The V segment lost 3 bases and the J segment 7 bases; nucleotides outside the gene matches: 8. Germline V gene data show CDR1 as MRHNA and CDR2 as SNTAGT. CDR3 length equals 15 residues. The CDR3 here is CASSEWQGASNEQFF. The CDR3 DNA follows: TGTGCCAGCAGTGAATGGCAGGGGGCGAGTAATGAGCAGTTCTTC.

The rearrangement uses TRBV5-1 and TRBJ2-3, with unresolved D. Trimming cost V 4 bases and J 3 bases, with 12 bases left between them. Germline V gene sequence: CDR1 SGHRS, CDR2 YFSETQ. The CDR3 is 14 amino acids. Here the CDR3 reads CASSKKTETDTQYF. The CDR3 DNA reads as TGCGCCAGCAGCAAAAAAACAGAAACAGATACGCAGTATTTT.

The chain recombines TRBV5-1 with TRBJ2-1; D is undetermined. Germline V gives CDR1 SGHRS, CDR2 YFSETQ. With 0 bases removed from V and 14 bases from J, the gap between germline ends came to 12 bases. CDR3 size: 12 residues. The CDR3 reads CASSLGLDRKFF. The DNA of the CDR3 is TGCGCCAGCAGCTTGGGTCTAGATAGGAAGTTCTTC.

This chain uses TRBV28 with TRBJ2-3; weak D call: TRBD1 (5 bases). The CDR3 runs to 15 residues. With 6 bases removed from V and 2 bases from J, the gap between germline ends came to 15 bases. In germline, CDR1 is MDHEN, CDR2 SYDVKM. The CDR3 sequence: CASRSRRGNTDTQYF. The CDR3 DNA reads TGTGCCAGCAGATCCCGTAGGGGCAACACAGATACGCAGTATTTT.

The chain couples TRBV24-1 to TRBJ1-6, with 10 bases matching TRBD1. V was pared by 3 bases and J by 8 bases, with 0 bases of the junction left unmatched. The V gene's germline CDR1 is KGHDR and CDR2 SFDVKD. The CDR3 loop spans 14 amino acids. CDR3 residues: CATSDGQGDSPLHF. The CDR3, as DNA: TGTGCCACCAGTGATGGACAGGGGGATTCACCCCTCCACTTT.

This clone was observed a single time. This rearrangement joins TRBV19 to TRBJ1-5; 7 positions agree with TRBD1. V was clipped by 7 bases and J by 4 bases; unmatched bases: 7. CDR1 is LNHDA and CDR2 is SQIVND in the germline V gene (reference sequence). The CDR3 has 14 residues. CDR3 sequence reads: CASTQGRGNQPQHF. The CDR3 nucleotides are TGTGCCAGTACCCAGGGCAGGGGGAATCAGCCCCAGCATTTT.

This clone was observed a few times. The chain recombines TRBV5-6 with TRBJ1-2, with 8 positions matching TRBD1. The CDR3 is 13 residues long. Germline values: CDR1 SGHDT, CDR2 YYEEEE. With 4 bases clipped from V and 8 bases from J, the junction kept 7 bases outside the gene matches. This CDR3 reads CASSGTGAGGYTF. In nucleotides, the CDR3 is TGTGCCAGCAGCGGGACAGGCGCGGGGGGCTACACCTTC.

CDR3: CASSRDSSNTEAFF. DNA for the CDR3: TGTGCCAGCAGCCGGGACAGCTCGAACACTGAAGCTTTCTTT. The chain employs TRBV7-3 and TRBJ1-1, with 7 bases matching TRBD1. There are 14 residues in the CDR3. CDR1 and CDR2 from the germline V gene are SGHTA and FQGTGA. V shed 5 bases and J 1 base; nucleotides not matched to a gene: 4.

Written as DNA, the CDR3 is TGTGCCAGCTCACCCTTGGGGACCTGGACAGGGGGCGCTGGGGCCAACGTCCTGACTTTC. It specifies CASSPLGTWTGGAGANVLTF. V is TRBV18 and J is TRBJ2-6; 11 bases map to TRBD1. Germline CDR1 reads KGHSH; CDR2 reads LQKENI. V was pared by 3 bases and J by 2 bases, with 12 bases of the junction left unmatched. The CDR3 consists of 20 residues.

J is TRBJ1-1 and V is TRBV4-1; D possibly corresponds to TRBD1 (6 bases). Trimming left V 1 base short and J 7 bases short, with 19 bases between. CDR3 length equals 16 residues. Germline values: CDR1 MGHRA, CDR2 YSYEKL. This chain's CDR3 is CASSQAETGGFFEAFF. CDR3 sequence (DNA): TGCGCCAGCAGCCAAGCCGAGACAGGAGGATTCTTTGAAGCTTTCTTT.

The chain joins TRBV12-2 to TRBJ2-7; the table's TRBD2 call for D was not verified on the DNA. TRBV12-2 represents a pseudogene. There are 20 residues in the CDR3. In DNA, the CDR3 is TGTGCAAGTCGCTTAGAAGGCTCGGGACTAGGGGTATTCCTCTCCTACGAGCAGTACTTC. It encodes CASRLEGSGLGVFLSYEQYF.

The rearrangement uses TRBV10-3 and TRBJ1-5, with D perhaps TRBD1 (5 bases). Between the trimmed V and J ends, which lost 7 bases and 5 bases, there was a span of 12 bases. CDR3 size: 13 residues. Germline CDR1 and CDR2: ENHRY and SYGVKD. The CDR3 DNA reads TGTGCCATCAAGGGGCAGTTGGATCAGCCCCAGCATTTT. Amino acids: CAIKGQLDQPQHF.

Here the CDR3 DNA reads TGTGCCAGCACTTTTACCCCGACAGGGAGGATAGCTAATGAAAAACTGTTTTTT. Translated, it gives CASTFTPTGRIANEKLFF. The chain couples TRBV28 to TRBJ1-4; TRBD1 matches at 7 bases. V lost 7 bases, J lost 3 bases, and 17 bases stayed unmatched. Germline CDR1 MDHEN, CDR2 SYDVKM. The CDR3 is made up of 18 amino acids.

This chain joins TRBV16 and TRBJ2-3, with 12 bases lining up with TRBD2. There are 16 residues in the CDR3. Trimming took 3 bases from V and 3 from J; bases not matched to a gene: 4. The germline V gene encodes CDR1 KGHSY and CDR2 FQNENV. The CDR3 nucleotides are TGTGCCAGCAGCCATGGACTAGCGGGAAAGACAGATACGCAGTATTTT. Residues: CASSHGLAGKTDTQYF.

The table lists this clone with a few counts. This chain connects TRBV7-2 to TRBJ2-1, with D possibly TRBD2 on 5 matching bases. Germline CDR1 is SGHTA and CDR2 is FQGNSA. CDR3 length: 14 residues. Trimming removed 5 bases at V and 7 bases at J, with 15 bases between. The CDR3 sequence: CASSVGWEWNEQFF. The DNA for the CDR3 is TGTGCCAGCAGCGTTGGATGGGAGTGGAATGAGCAGTTCTTC.

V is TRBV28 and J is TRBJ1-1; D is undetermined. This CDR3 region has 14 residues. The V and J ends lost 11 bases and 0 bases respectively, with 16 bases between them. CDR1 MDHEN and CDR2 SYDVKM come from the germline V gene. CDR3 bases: TGTGCCTGTACGTCGGGAGCGATGAACACTGAAGCTTTCTTT. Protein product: CACTSGAMNTEAFF.

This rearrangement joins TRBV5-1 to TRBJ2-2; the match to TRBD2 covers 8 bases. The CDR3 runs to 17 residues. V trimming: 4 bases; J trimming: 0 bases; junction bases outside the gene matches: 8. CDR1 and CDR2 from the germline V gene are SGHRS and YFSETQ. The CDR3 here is CASSRDPGLANTGELFF. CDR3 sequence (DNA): TGCGCCAGCAGCCGGGACCCGGGACTAGCGAACACCGGGGAGCTGTTTTTT. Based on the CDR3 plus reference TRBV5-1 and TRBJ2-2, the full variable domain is KAGVTQTPRYLIKTRGQQVTLSCSPISGHRSVSWYQQTPGQGLQFLFEYFSETQRNKGNFPGRFSGRQFSNSRSEMNVSTLELGDSALYLCASSRDPGLANTGELFFGEGSRLTVL.

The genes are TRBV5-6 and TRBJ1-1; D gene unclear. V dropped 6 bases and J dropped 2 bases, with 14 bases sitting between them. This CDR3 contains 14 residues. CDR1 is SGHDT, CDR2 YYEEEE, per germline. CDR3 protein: CASTLEAPNTEAFF. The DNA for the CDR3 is TGTGCCAGCACTCTGGAGGCACCCAACACTGAAGCTTTCTTT.

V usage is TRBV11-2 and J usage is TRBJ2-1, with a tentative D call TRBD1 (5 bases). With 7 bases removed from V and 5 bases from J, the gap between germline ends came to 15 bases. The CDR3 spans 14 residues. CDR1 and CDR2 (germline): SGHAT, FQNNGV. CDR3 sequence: CASTSDRGHNEQFF. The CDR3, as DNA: TGTGCCAGCACCTCAGACAGAGGTCACAATGAGCAGTTCTTC.